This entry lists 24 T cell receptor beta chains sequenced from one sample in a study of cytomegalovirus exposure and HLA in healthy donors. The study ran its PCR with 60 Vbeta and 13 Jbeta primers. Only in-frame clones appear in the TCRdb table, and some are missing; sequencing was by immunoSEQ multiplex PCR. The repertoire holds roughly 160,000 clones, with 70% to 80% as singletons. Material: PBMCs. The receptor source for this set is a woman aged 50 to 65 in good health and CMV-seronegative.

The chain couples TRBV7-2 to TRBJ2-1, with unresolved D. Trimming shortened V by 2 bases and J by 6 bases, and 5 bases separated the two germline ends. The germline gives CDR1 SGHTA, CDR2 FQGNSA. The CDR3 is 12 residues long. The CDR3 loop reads CASSLTPNEQFF. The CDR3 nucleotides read TGTGCCAGCAGCTTAACTCCCAATGAGCAGTTCTTC.

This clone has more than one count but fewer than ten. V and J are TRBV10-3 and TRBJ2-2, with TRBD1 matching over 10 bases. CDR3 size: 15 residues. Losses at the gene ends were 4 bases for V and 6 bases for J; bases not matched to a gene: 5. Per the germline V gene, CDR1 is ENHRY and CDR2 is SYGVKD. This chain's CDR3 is CAISVGTGAAGELFF. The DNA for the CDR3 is TGTGCCATCAGTGTAGGGACAGGGGCAGCCGGGGAGCTGTTTTTT.

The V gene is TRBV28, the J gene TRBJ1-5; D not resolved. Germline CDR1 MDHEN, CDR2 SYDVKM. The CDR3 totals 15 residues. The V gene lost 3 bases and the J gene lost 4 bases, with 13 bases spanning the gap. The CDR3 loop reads CASSFGGSRNQPQHF. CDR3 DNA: TGTGCCAGCAGTTTTGGAGGTAGTAGGAATCAGCCCCAGCATTTT.

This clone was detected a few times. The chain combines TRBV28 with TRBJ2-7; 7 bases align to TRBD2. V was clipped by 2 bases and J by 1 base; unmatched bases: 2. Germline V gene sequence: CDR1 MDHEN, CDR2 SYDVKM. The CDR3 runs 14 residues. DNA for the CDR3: TGTGCCAGCAGTTTAGCGGGGGTGTCCTACGAGCAGTACTTC. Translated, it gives CASSLAGVSYEQYF.

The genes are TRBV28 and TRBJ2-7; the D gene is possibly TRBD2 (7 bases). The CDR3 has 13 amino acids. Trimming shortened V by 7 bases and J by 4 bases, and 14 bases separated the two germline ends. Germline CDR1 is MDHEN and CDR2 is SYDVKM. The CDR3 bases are TGTGCCAGCAACCGGGGGGCTTCTTACGAGCAGTACTTC. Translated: CASNRGASYEQYF.

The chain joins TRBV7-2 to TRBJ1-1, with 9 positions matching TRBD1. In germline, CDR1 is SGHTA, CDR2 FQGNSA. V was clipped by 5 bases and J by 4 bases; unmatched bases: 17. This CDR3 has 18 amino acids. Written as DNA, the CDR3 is TGTGCCAGCAGCGTACAGGGGGCGATGATTGGAGCGGGCACTGAAGCTTTCTTT. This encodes CASSVQGAMIGAGTEAFF.

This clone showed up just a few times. The CDR3 DNA reads as TGTGCCAGCAGCGATTTACAGCAAACTGAAGCTTTCTTT. Translating gives CASSDLQQTEAFF. This chain joins TRBV11-2 and TRBJ1-1; D ambiguous. Trimming stripped 5 bases from V and 5 bases from J, with 12 bases between. This CDR3 region has 13 residues. CDR1 and CDR2 from the germline V gene are SGHAT and FQNNGV.

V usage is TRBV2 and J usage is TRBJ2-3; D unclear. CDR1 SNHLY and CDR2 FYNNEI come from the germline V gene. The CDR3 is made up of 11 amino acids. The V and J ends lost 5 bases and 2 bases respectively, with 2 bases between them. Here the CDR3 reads CASSYTDTQYF. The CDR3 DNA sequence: TGTGCCAGCAGTTACACAGATACGCAGTATTTT.

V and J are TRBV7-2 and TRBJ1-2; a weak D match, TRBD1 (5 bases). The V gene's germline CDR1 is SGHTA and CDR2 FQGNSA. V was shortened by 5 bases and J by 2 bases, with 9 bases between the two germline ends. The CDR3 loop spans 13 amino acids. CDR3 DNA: TGTGCCAGCAGCACACGGACAAACTATGGCTACACCTTC. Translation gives CASSTRTNYGYTF.

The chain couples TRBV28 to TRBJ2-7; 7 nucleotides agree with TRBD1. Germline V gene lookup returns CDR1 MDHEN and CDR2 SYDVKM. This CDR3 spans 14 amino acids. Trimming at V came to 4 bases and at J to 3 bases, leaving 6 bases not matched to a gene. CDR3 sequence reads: CASSSSGGGYEQYF. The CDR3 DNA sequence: TGTGCCAGCAGTTCTTCAGGGGGTGGCTACGAGCAGTACTTC.

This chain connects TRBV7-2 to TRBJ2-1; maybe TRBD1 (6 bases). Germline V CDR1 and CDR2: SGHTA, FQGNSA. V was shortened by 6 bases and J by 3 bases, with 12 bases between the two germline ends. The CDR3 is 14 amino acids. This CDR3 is CASSSGQLYNEQFF. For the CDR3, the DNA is TGTGCCAGCAGTTCCGGACAGCTCTACAATGAGCAGTTCTTC.

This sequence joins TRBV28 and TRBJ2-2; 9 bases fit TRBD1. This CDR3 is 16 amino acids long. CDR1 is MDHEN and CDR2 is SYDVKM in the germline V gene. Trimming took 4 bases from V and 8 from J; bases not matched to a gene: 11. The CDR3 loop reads CASSSGTGFKRGELFF. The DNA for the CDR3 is TGTGCCAGCAGTTCCGGGACAGGGTTCAAAAGGGGGGAGCTGTTTTTT.

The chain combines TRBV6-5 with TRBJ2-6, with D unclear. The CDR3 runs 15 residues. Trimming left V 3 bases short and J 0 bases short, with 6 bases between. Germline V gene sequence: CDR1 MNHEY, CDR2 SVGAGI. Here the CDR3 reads CASSYYGSGANVLTF. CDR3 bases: TGTGCCAGCAGTTATTACGGCTCTGGGGCCAACGTCCTGACTTTC.

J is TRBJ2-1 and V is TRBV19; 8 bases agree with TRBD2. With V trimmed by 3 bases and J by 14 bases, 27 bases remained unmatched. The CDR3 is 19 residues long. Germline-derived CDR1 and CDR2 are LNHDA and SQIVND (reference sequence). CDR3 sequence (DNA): TGTGCCAGTAGTATTTCGGGGGAGGCGATAGCGGGGCCAGGATACGTGGAGTTCTTC. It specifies CASSISGEAIAGPGYVEFF.

The CDR3 region is CASSLTSGSYEQYF. CDR3 bases: TGCGCCAGCAGCTTAACTAGCGGATCCTACGAGCAGTACTTC. The chain has TRBV5-1 and TRBJ2-5; 8 bases align to TRBD2. The J call may be incorrect, as the DNA end agrees better with TRBJ2-7. Germline V lookup: CDR1 SGHRS, CDR2 YFSETQ. This CDR3 has 14 amino acids.

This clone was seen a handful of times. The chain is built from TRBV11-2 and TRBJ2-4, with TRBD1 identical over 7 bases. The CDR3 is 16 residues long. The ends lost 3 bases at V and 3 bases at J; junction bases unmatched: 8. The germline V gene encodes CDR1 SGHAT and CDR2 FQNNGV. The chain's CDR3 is CASSFDRARGKNIQYF. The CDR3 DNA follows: TGTGCCAGCAGCTTCGACAGGGCTCGTGGCAAAAACATTCAGTACTTC.

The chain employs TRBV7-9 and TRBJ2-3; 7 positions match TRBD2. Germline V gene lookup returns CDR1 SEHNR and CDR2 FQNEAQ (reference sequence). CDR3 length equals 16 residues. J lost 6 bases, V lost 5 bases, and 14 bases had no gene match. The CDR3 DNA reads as TGTGCCAGCAGCCGACCCCCGTTGACTAGCCGGGATACGCAGTATTTT. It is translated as CASSRPPLTSRDTQYF.

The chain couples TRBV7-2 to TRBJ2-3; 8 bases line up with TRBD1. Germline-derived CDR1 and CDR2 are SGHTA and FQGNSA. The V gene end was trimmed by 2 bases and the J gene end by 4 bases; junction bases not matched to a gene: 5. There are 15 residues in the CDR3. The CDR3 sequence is CASSLTGGTADTQYF. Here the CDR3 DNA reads TGTGCCAGCAGCTTAACAGGGGGGACGGCAGATACGCAGTATTTT. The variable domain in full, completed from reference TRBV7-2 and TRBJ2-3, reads GAGVSQSPSNKVTEKGKDVELRCDPISGHTALYWYRQSLGQGLEFLIYFQGNSAPDKSGLPSDRFSAERTGGSVSTLTIQRTQQEDSAVYLCASSLTGGTADTQYFGPGTRLTVL.

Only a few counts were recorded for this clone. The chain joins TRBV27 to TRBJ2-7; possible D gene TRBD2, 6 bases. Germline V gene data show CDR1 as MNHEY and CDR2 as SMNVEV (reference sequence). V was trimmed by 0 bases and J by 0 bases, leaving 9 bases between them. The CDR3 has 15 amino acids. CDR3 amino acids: CASSLSSGRSYEQYF. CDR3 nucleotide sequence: TGTGCCAGCAGTTTATCTAGCGGCCGCTCCTACGAGCAGTACTTC.

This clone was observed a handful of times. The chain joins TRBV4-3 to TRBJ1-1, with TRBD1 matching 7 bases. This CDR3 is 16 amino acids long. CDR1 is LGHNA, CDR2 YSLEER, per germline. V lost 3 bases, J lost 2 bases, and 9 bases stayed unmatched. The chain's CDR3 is CASSQGTERGNTEAFF. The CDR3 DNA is TGCGCCAGCAGCCAGGGGACAGAAAGGGGAAACACTGAAGCTTTCTTT.

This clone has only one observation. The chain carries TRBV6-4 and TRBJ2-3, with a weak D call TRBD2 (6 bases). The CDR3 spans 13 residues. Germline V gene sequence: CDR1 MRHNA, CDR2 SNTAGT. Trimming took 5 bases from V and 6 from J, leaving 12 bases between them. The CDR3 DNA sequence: TGTGCCAGCAGTAGCGAGGAGGGGGATACGCAGTATTTT. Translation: CASSSEEGDTQYF.

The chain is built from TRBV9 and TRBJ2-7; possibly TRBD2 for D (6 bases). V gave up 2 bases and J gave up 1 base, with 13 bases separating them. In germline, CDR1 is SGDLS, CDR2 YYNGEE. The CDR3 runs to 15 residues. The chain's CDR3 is CASSVGLMASYEQYF. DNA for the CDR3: TGTGCCAGCAGCGTGGGACTGATGGCGTCCTACGAGCAGTACTTC.

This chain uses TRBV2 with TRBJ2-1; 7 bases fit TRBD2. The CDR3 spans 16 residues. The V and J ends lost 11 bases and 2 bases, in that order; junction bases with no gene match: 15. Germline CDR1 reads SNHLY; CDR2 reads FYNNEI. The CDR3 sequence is CAASAGDRLTYNEQFF. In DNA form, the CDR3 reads TGTGCCGCCAGCGCGGGAGACCGGTTGACCTACAATGAGCAGTTCTTC.

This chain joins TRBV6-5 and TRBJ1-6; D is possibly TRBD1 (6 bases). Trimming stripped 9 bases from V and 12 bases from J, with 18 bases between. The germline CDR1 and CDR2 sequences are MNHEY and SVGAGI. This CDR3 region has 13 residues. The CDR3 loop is CASADRGGLPLHF. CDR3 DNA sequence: TGTGCCAGTGCTGATCGGGGGGGGCTACCCCTCCACTTT.